These T cell receptor beta chains were read from a single sample in a study of cytomegalovirus exposure and HLA in healthy donors. Assay: immunoSEQ multiplex PCR; the TCRdb copy retains only in-frame clones and omits some. The sample records 90,000 to 130,000 clones, around 89% being singletons. Sequencing input: PBMCs. These TCRs come from a young woman in good health and CMV-seropositive. Both conserved end residues are part of each CDR3. The order of the fields is J gene, D gene, clone size, V gene, CDR3 DNA, CDR3 protein. The D gene is left open where the match is weak. Not every row has a clone size; where given, it reads once, few, many or a size class.

TRBJ2-1 | NA | NA | TRBV5-5 | TGTGCCAGCAGCTTGCTAGTCCGAAATGAGCAGTTCTTC | CASSLLVRNEQFF
TRBJ1-1 | NA | NA | TRBV2 | TGTGCCAGCAGGAAAGGGCGGGGAGTGGACACTGAAGCTTTCTTT | CASRKGRGVDTEAFF
TRBJ1-1 | NA | NA | TRBV30 | TGTGCCTGGAGTGTGGCCACGAACACTGAAGCTTTCTTT | CAWSVATNTEAFF
TRBJ2-7 | TRBD2 | NA | TRBV5-1 | TGCGCCAGCAGCTGGGGGACCGGGACTACCCTATCCGAGCAGTACTTC | CASSWGTGTTLSEQYF
TRBJ2-7 | TRBD1 | NA | TRBV2 | TGTGCCAGCTGTACGGGGACAGGGGTAGTCGAGCAGTACTTC | CASCTGTGVVEQYF
TRBJ2-7 | NA | NA | TRBV5-1 | TGCGCCAGCAGCCTCGGGCCGTCGGCGGGGATGGGCGAGCAGTACTTC | CASSLGPSAGMGEQYF
TRBJ2-7 | TRBD2 | NA | TRBV19 | TGTGCCAGTAGGGGGACTAGCGGGAGATATGGCGAGCAGTACTTC | CASRGTSGRYGEQYF
TRBJ1-6 | NA | NA | TRBV2 | TGTGCCAGCAGTGGCAGTTTCCAGAATTCACCCCTCCACTTT | CASSGSFQNSPLHF
TRBJ2-3 | TRBD2 | NA | TRBV27 | TGTGCCAGCACGCCGGGGGAGGGCCGGCCAGATACGCAGTATTTT | CASTPGEGRPDTQYF
TRBJ2-7 | TRBD1 | NA | TRBV18 | TGTGCCAGCTCGACAGGGACAGGGGGTCCCCTCTTC | CASSTGTGGPLF
TRBJ2-7 | NA | NA | TRBV9 | TGTGCCAGCAATGAGGCAGGGTCTGGCTACGAGCAGTACTTC | CASNEAGSGYEQYF
TRBJ2-3 | TRBD1 | NA | TRBV6-5 | TGTGCCAGCAGTCCCGGGACAGACCCACATACGCAGTATTTT | CASSPGTDPHTQYF
TRBJ2-3 | TRBD2 | once | TRBV10-3 | TGTGCCTCCCGGGCTAGCGGGAGCCCAGTGGGCACAGATACGCAGTATTTT | CASRASGSPVGTDTQYF
TRBJ2-7 | NA | once | TRBV28 | TGTGCCAGCAGTATTAGACAGACCTGGTATTCCTACGAGCAGTACTTC | CASSIRQTWYSYEQYF
TRBJ2-2 | TRBD2 | NA | TRBV9 | TGTGCCAGCAGCGCAAAACTAGCGGGGGGCACCGGGGAGCTGTTTTTT | CASSAKLAGGTGELFF
TRBJ1-2 | TRBD1 | NA | TRBV7-9 | TGTGCCAGCAGCTCATTACAGGGGATTAACTATGGCTACACCTTC | CASSSLQGINYGYTF
TRBJ2-7 | NA | NA | TRBV4-2 | TGTGCCAGCAGCCAAGCTCTCGCCCAGCGGGACGAGCAGTACTTC | CASSQALAQRDEQYF
TRBJ2-1 | TRBD2 | NA | TRBV5-4 | TGTGCCAGCAGCACTACTAGCGGGGGAAACAATGAGCAGTTCTTC | CASSTTSGGNNEQFF
TRBJ1-6 | TRBD1 | NA | TRBV19 | TGTGCCAGTAGTGCCCTGGGACAGGGAAATTCACCCCTCCACTTT | CASSALGQGNSPLHF
TRBJ2-2 | TRBD2 | NA | TRBV4-3 | TGCGCCAGCAGCCAAGATGAGTTAGCGGGGGGGACCGGGGAGCTGTTTTTT | CASSQDELAGGTGELFF
TRBJ2-1 | TRBD2 | once | TRBV5-1 | TGCGCCAGCAGCCACGGACTAGCGGGCGGTGAGCAGTTCTTC | CASSHGLAGGEQFF
TRBJ2-3 | TRBD2 | NA | TRBV5-4 | TGTGCCAGCAGCTTGGCCGTTAGCGGGAAAGGGGTTTATACGCAGTATTTT | CASSLAVSGKGVYTQYF
TRBJ1-2 | NA | NA | TRBV4-1 | TGCGCCAGCAGCCAAGGACAGCTTAACTATGGCTACACCTTC | CASSQGQLNYGYTF
TRBJ2-7 | TRBD1 | NA | TRBV6-5 | TGTGCCAGCAGTAGGGGGGACAGGGGGTTCTACGAGCAGTACTTC | CASSRGDRGFYEQYF
TRBJ2-5 | NA | NA | TRBV29-1 | TGCAGCGTTGTGGGGGGGGCAAACCAAGAGACCCAGTACTTC | CSVVGGANQETQYF
TRBJ2-7 | TRBD1 | NA | TRBV7-2 | TGTGCCAGCAGCCCATCCGACAGGGTGGGGGAGCAGTACTTC | CASSPSDRVGEQYF
TRBJ2-2 | NA | NA | TRBV5-6 | TGTGCCAGCAGCCCCATCAATACCGGGGAGCTGTTTTTT | CASSPINTGELFF
TRBJ1-6 | TRBD1 | NA | TRBV6-5 | TGTGCCAGCAGTCTTTCGTACAGGGGCTCACCCCTCCACTTT | CASSLSYRGSPLHF
TRBJ2-7 | NA | NA | TRBV7-9 | TGTGCCAGCAGCGCCGGAGGAGTATCCGAGCAGTACTTC | CASSAGGVSEQYF
TRBJ1-1 | TRBD1 | NA | TRBV5-1 | TGCGCCAGCAGCTCTAGACAGGGGACTGAAGCTTTCTTT | CASSSRQGTEAFF
TRBJ2-3 | NA | NA | TRBV2 | TGTGCCAGCAGTACAGCAGATACGCAGTATTTT | CASSTADTQYF
TRBJ2-3 | TRBD2 | NA | TRBV7-2 | TGTGCCAGCAGCCGCAACGGGGGGGCCGGAGTCCCCATCACAGATACGCAGTATTTT | CASSRNGGAGVPITDTQYF
TRBJ2-7 | NA | NA | TRBV19 | TGTGCCAGTAGTTCAGGGGTAGGATACGAGCAGTACTTC | CASSSGVGYEQYF
TRBJ2-5 | TRBD1 | NA | TRBV7-9 | TGTGCCAGCAGCGCGAACAGGGGGCGGGAGACCCAGTACTTC | CASSANRGRETQYF
TRBJ1-2 | TRBD1 | NA | TRBV18 | TGTGCCAGCTCACCAGCGGACAGGGGAGTTTGGTATGGCTACACCTTC | CASSPADRGVWYGYTF
TRBJ1-1 | NA | NA | TRBV5-4 | TGTGCCAGCAGACCCGGCGGTGGGGGGGGCATGAACACTGAAGCTTTCTTT | CASRPGGGGGMNTEAFF
TRBJ1-1 | TRBD1 | NA | TRBV5-4 | TGTGCCAGCAGTTCACCGACAGGGGGAACTGAAGCTTTCTTT | CASSSPTGGTEAFF
TRBJ2-1 | NA | NA | TRBV5-6 | TGTGCCAGCAGCTTGGTGGGCCAATCTGAGCAGTTCTTC | CASSLVGQSEQFF
TRBJ1-4 | NA | NA | TRBV29-1 | TGCAGCGTTGGCGGTCCCACCTTTAATGAAAAACTGTTTTTT | CSVGGPTFNEKLFF
TRBJ2-5 | TRBD1 | NA | TRBV6-5 | TGTGCCAGCAGTTACAGCCGGGACAGCTACCAAGAGACCCAGTACTTC | CASSYSRDSYQETQYF
TRBJ2-5 | TRBD2 | NA | TRBV2 | TGTGCCAGCAGTGAACGGCTAGCGGGAGGGCGAGAGACCCAGTACTTC | CASSERLAGGRETQYF
TRBJ1-5 | NA | few | TRBV15 | TGTGCCACCAGCAGAACTAGAGTAGGTGGTCAGCCCCAGCATTTT | CATSRTRVGGQPQHF
TRBJ2-7 | NA | NA | TRBV4-2 | TGTGCCAGCAGCCAAGATCAGTTGGGCAGGGGCAGCTCCTACGAGCAGTACTTC | CASSQDQLGRGSSYEQYF
TRBJ2-3 | TRBD1 | NA | TRBV19 | TGTGCCAGTAGTCAAAGGACAGGGCAAGGCACAGATACGCAGTATTTT | CASSQRTGQGTDTQYF
TRBJ1-6 | NA | NA | TRBV10-3 | TGTGCCATCAGTAGACAGGATTTTAATTCACCCCTCCACTTT | CAISRQDFNSPLHF